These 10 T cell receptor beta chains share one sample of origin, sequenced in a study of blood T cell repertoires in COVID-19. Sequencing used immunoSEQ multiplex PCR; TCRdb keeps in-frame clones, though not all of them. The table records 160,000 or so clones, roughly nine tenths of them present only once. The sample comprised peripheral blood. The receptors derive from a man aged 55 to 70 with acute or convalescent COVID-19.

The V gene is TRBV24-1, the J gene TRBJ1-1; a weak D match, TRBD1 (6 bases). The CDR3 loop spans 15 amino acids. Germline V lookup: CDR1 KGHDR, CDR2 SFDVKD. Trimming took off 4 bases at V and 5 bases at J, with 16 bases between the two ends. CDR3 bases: TGTGCCACCAGTGACCGACGACAGGTATGGACTGAAGCTTTCTTT. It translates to CATSDRRQVWTEAFF.

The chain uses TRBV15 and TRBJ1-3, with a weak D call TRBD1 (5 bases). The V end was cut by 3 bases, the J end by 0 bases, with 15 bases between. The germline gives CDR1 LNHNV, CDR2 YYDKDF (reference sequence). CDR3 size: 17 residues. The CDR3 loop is CATSRGGTLNSGNTIYF. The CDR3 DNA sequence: TGTGCCACCAGCAGGGGGGGGACGCTTAACTCTGGAAACACCATATATTTT.

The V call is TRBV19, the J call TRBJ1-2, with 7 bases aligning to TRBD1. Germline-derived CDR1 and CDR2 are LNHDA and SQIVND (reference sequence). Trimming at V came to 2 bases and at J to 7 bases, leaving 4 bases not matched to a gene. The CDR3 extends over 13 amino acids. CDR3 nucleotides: TGTGCCAGTAGTATAATGCCAGGGGGTGGCTACACCTTC. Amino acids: CASSIMPGGGYTF. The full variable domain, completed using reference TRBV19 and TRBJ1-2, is DGGITQSPKYLFRKEGQNVTLSCEQNLNHDAMYWYRQDPGQGLRLIYYSQIVNDFQKGDIAEGYSVSREKKESFPLTVTSAQKNPTAFYLCASSIMPGGGYTFGSGTRLTVV.

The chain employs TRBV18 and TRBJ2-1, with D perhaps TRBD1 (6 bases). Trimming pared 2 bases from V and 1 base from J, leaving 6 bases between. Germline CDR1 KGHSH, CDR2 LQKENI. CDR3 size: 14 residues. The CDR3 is CASSPTGSYNEQFF. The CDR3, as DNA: TGTGCCAGCTCACCAACAGGGTCCTACAATGAGCAGTTCTTC. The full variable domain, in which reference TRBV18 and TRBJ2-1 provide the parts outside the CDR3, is NAGVMQNPRHLVRRRGQEARLRCSPMKGHSHVYWYRQLPEEGLKFMVYLQKENIIDESGMPKERFSAEFPKEGPSILRIQQVVRGDSAAYFCASSPTGSYNEQFFGPGTRLTVL.

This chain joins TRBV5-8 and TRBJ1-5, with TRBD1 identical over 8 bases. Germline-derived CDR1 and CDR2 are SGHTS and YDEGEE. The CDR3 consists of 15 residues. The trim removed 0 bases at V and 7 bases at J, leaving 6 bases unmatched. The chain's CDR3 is CASSLAWTGWQPQHF. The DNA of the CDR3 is TGTGCCAGCAGCTTGGCGTGGACAGGGTGGCAGCCCCAGCATTTT.

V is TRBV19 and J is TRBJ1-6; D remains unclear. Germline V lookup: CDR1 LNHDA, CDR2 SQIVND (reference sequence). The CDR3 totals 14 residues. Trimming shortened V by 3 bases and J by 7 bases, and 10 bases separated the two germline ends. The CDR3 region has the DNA TGTGCCAGTAGTATTTGGAGTACGAATTCACCCCTCCACTTT. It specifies CASSIWSTNSPLHF.

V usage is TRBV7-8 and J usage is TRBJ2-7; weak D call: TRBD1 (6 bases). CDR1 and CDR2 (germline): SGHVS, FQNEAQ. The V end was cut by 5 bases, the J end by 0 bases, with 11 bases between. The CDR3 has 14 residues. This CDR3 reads CASSKTGASYEQYF. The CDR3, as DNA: TGTGCCAGCAGCAAGACAGGAGCCTCCTACGAGCAGTACTTC.

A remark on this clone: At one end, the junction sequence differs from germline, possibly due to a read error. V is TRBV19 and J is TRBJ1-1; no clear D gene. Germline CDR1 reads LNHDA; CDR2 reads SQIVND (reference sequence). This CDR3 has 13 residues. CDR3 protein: CASSPRENIEAFF. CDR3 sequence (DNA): TGTGCCAGTAGTCCGAGGGAAAACATTGAAGCTTTCTTT.

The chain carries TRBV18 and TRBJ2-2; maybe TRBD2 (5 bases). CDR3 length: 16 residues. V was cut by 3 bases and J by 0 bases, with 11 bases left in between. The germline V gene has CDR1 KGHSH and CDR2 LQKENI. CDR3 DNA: TGTGCCAGCTCACCCCGAGGAGGTGCGAACACCGGGGAGCTGTTTTTT. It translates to CASSPRGGANTGELFF.

CDR3 protein: CASSYSGTTLNYGYTF. The CDR3 DNA is TGTGCCAGCAGTTACTCCGGGACAACTCTCAACTATGGCTACACCTTC. The chain combines TRBV6-5 with TRBJ1-2; D may be TRBD1 (6 bases). From germline, CDR1 is MNHEY and CDR2 SVGAGI. The CDR3 contains 16 residues. V was pared by 0 bases and J by 2 bases, with 13 bases between.